Sequencing of this TCR beta chain was carried out in a study of CD4 and CD8 cells across lung adenocarcinoma regions. TCRdb redid the calling of the PCR reads with MiXCR, one entry per CDR3 protein. The repertoire has around 9,800 distinct CDR3 sequences, around half of them found once; the top ten carry roughly 20%. Localized lung adenocarcinoma, a non-small cell lung cancer, affected the donors. Germline CDR1 MGHDK, CDR2 SYGVNS. The V end was cut by 3 bases, the J end by 9 bases, with 13 bases between. The CDR3 is 13 amino acids. V gene TRBV25-1 combines with J gene TRBJ2-3; D gene ambiguous. The sequencing sample was made of CD4+ T cells from the center of a lung tumor. The TCR comes from a male donor with lung adenocarcinoma. The CD4 and CD8 labels of this study may be unreliable. CDR3: CASSDDLQDTQYF. The CDR3 DNA reads TGTGCCAGCAGTGACGACCTCCAGGACACGCAGTATTTT.